This is a list of T cell receptor beta chains from one sample in a study of blood T cell repertoires in COVID-19. The protocol was immunoSEQ multiplex PCR, while the TCRdb copy is restricted to in-frame clones and leaves out a portion. Of about 330,000 clones in the sample, over 75% are singletons; the top ten hold approximately 4%. Material for sequencing was peripheral blood. Receptors originate from a woman between 45 and 60 years old with active or convalescent COVID-19. CDR3s leave out the opening cysteine and the closing phenylalanine or tryptophan.

TRBV28	TRBJ1-2	ASRKTGGDYGYT
TRBV30	TRBJ1-3	AWIEGSGNTIY
TRBV2	TRBJ2-7	ASSEDRSSYEQY
TRBV7-3	TRBJ1-1	ASSLTSRVLTNTEAF
TRBV6-6	TRBJ1-2	ASSFPTGEGGYT
TRBV6-2/TRBV6-3	TRBJ2-7	ASSKIWDGGLASHEQY
TRBV13	TRBJ1-1	ASSFRGSPGTEAF
TRBV9	TRBJ2-2	ASSVVSGGTGELF
TRBV3-1/TRBV3-2	TRBJ2-3	ASSQGLASVRTDTQY
TRBV5-1	TRBJ1-3	ASSTGTGNTIY
TRBV10-3	TRBJ2-7	AISERGGSSSYEQY
TRBV9	TRBJ2-3	ASSPSLGADTQY
TRBV27	TRBJ1-5	ASSPTGRQPQH
TRBV5-1	TRBJ2-7	ASSLTSGGVYEQY
TRBV7-3	TRBJ2-3	ASSQGQGPTDTQY
TRBV30	TRBJ1-5	AWSVRDRVVGSNQPQH
TRBV27	TRBJ1-3	ASRSGTGARNTIY
TRBV7-3	TRBJ2-2	ASSLKAGAGELF
TRBV28	TRBJ1-2	ASSPDRGNGYT
TRBV30	TRBJ2-6	ARLGGSGANVLT
TRBV4-2	TRBJ1-6	ASSQKGGQGSNSPLH
TRBV4-1	TRBJ2-4	ASSIHWTGQGNIQY
TRBV7-8	TRBJ1-4	ASSSFTGSEKLF
TRBV5-4	TRBJ1-6	ASSFGQGGDSPLH
TRBV19	TRBJ2-7	ASSIRSGINEQY
TRBV19	TRBJ2-1	ASSIDRTPLAENEQF
TRBV7-8	TRBJ2-5	ASSPIQGETQY
TRBV25-1	TRBJ1-2	ASGSQGHYGYT
TRBV7-9	TRBJ1-1	ASSSNPTGDTEAF
TRBV2	TRBJ2-5	ASRLTAGGRETQY
TRBV28	TRBJ1-5	ASTSGQFNQPQH
TRBV28	TRBJ1-2	ASSFGGQGAYGYT
TRBV30	TRBJ1-6	AWATEGPLH
TRBV30	TRBJ1-5	AWSEGAGLSNQPQH
TRBV2	TRBJ1-1	ASTYRGPNTEAF
TRBV10-3	TRBJ2-1	AISEVLDIEQF
TRBV7-6	TRBJ2-3	ASSLLAGPAQDTQY
TRBV9	TRBJ2-1	ASSTSGVSYNEQF
TRBV27	TRBJ1-4	ASSSLQGVHEKLF
TRBV7-2	TRBJ1-2	ASSLGRPYYGYT
TRBV6-5	TRBJ2-4	ASSYSRKPGDIQY
TRBV11-2	TRBJ1-1	ASSLVGGRAEAF
TRBV2	TRBJ1-6	AKQGTSYNSPLH
TRBV5-8	TRBJ1-5	ASSRATLGNQPQH
TRBV5-1	TRBJ2-1	ASMGGSGGYNEQF
TRBV27	TRBJ1-2	ASSSRTGEGYT
TRBV14	TRBJ2-7	ASSPDRGRPLSYEQY
TRBV7-6	TRBJ2-2	ASSLDRSRGGELF
TRBV6-5	TRBJ1-1	ASSGGGATEAF
TRBV3-1/TRBV3-2	TRBJ2-5	ASSHWTGTSGRQRLQETQY
TRBV25-1	TRBJ2-2	ASMSNSNTGELF
TRBV28	TRBJ2-7	ASTQLGGGGKREQY
TRBV7-3	TRBJ2-1	ASTQGQAGEQF
TRBV15	TRBJ2-7	ATSRTGQSYEQY
TRBV4-3	TRBJ1-1	ASSRDGQLEAF
TRBV4-3	TRBJ2-1	ASSPRTGLLDEQF
TRBV7-2	TRBJ2-6	ASSLALTSGGAFVLT
TRBV29-1	TRBJ2-7	SVEDLRSPYEQY